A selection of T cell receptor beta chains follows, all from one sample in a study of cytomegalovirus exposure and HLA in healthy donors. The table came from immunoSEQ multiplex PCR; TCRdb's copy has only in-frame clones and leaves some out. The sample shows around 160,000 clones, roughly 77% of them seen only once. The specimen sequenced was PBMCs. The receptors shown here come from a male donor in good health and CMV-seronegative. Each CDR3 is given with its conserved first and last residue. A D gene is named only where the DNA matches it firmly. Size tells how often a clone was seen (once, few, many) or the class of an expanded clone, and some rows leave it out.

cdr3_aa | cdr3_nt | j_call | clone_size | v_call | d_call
CASKAGLQPQHF | TGTGCCAGCAAAGCAGGGTTGCAGCCCCAGCATTTT | TRBJ1-5 | NA | TRBV28 | NA
CASSLAQQSSYNSPLHF | TGTGCCAGCAGCTTGGCTCAACAGAGCTCCTATAATTCACCCCTCCACTTT | TRBJ1-6 | NA | TRBV7-6 | NA
CASHNPSWPYNEQFF | TGTGCCAGCCATAACCCATCTTGGCCCTACAATGAGCAGTTCTTC | TRBJ2-1 | NA | TRBV7-9 | NA
CATTREEGTQYF | TGTGCCACGACCAGGGAGGAGGGTACGCAGTATTTT | TRBJ2-3 | NA | TRBV2 | NA
CASSSPGEGGRAFF | TGTGCCAGCAGTTCCCCGGGAGAGGGAGGGAGGGCTTTCTTT | TRBJ1-1 | NA | TRBV28 | NA
CASSPSGTVYNEQFF | TGTGCCAGCAGCCCCTCTGGGACAGTCTACAATGAGCAGTTCTTC | TRBJ2-1 | NA | TRBV7-9 | TRBD1
CASSPGGKLFF | TGTGCCAGCAGTCCGGGAGGGAAACTGTTTTTT | TRBJ1-4 | NA | TRBV27 | NA
CASSLGEGEQFF | TGTGCCAGCAGCTTGGGAGAAGGTGAGCAGTTCTTC | TRBJ2-1 | NA | TRBV7-9 | NA
CASSLDRSFQETQYF | TGTGCCAGCAGCTTAGACCGGTCTTTTCAAGAGACCCAGTACTTC | TRBJ2-5 | NA | TRBV7-6 | NA
CASSSRGVRLYEQYF | TGTGCCAGCAGCTCCCGGGGGGTGAGGCTCTACGAGCAGTACTTC | TRBJ2-7 | NA | TRBV13 | TRBD2
CASSPPDRAGELFF | TGTGCCAGCTCACCACCGGACAGGGCCGGGGAGCTGTTTTTT | TRBJ2-2 | NA | TRBV18 | TRBD1
CAISGYGQGGTEAFF | TGTGCCATCAGTGGCTACGGACAGGGCGGCACTGAAGCTTTCTTT | TRBJ1-1 | NA | TRBV10-3 | TRBD1
CASSYSDRGKDGYTF | TGTGCCAGCAGTTACTCGGACAGGGGTAAAGATGGCTACACCTTC | TRBJ1-2 | NA | TRBV6-5 | TRBD1
CASSDQGSGELFF | TGTGCCAGCAGTGATCAGGGATCCGGGGAGCTGTTTTTT | TRBJ2-2 | NA | TRBV6-4 | NA
CASSHLTLSGRAEDEQFF | TGCGCCAGCAGCCACCTTACCCTTAGCGGGAGGGCCGAAGATGAGCAGTTCTTC | TRBJ2-1 | NA | TRBV4-3 | TRBD2
CASSADRGGYTF | TGTGCCAGCAGTGCGGACAGGGGAGGCTACACCTTC | TRBJ1-2 | NA | TRBV2 | TRBD1
CASSSGNTEAFF | TGTGCCAGCAGTTCGGGAAACACTGAAGCTTTCTTT | TRBJ1-1 | NA | TRBV27 | NA
CASINYMNTEAFF | TGTGCCAGTATAAACTACATGAACACTGAAGCTTTCTTT | TRBJ1-1 | once | TRBV19 | NA
CATTRIRDECTQYF | TGTGCCACCACTCGGATCCGGGATGAGTGTACGCAGTATTTT | TRBJ2-3 | NA | TRBV6-1 | NA
CASSKATYPYEQYF | TGTGCCAGCAGCAAAGCGACTTACCCCTACGAGCAGTACTTC | TRBJ2-7 | NA | TRBV21-1 | NA
CASSPTQPSNQPQHF | TGTGCCAGTAGCCCTACACAGCCAAGCAATCAGCCCCAGCATTTT | TRBJ1-5 | NA | TRBV19 | NA
CASRTSGATDTQYF | TGTGCCAGCCGGACTAGCGGGGCTACAGATACGCAGTATTTT | TRBJ2-3 | few | TRBV19 | TRBD2
CASSSRIRQAAFF | TGTGCCAGCAGTTCACGCATCAGACAGGCAGCTTTCTTT | TRBJ1-1 | NA | TRBV27 | NA
CASSLGSNEKLFF | TGTGCCAGCAGCTTGGGCTCGAATGAAAAACTGTTTTTT | TRBJ1-4 | few | TRBV7-9 | NA
CASSLVTEEQFF | TGTGCCAGCAGCTTAGTGACAGAAGAGCAGTTCTTC | TRBJ2-1 | NA | TRBV7-2 | NA
CASSWGSGSTADTQYF | TGCGCCAGCAGCTGGGGTAGCGGGAGTACGGCAGATACGCAGTATTTT | TRBJ2-3 | NA | TRBV5-1 | TRBD2
CASSQGGGLDTQYF | TGTGCCAGCAGCCAGGGAGGGGGGTTAGATACGCAGTATTTT | TRBJ2-3 | NA | TRBV4-2 | NA
CASSTHRDSREKLFF | TGTGCCAGCAGTACGCACAGGGATTCAAGGGAAAAACTGTTTTTT | TRBJ1-4 | NA | TRBV6-1 | NA
CASSPSFGTGDIANYGYTF | TGTGCCAGCAGCCCAAGTTTTGGGACAGGGGATATAGCTAACTATGGCTACACCTTC | TRBJ1-2 | NA | TRBV7-9 | TRBD1
CASSLVLAVAGELFF | TGTGCCAGCAGCTTAGTCCTAGCTGTCGCCGGGGAGCTGTTTTTT | TRBJ2-2 | NA | TRBV7-9 | NA
CAIWTGNQPQHF | TGTGCCATCTGGACAGGCAATCAGCCCCAGCATTTT | TRBJ1-5 | NA | TRBV28 | NA
CASNTGYTEAFF | TGTGCCAGCAATACCGGGTACACTGAAGCTTTCTTT | TRBJ1-1 | NA | TRBV28 | NA
CASSYSRAGAEAFF | TGTGCCAGCAGTTACTCGAGGGCTGGGGCTGAAGCTTTCTTT | TRBJ1-1 | NA | TRBV6-5 | NA
CASSSSLLTGGYEKLFF | TGCGCCAGCAGCTCCTCGCTCCTGACAGGGGGCTATGAAAAACTGTTTTTT | TRBJ1-4 | NA | TRBV5-1 | TRBD1
CASSDGTQYF | TGTGCCAGCAGTGACGGGACCCAGTACTTC | TRBJ2-5 | NA | TRBV25-1 | NA
CASSLNPGASDEQFF | TGTGCCAGCAGCCTTAATCCGGGAGCAAGCGATGAGCAGTTCTTC | TRBJ2-1 | NA | TRBV4-2 | NA
CASSQQGDTEAFF | TGTGCCAGCAGCCAACAGGGGGACACTGAAGCTTTCTTT | TRBJ1-1 | few | TRBV5-6 | TRBD1
CASSLRTSSRGGAYEQYF | TGCGCCAGCAGCCTACGCACCTCTTCCCGGGGGGGAGCCTACGAGCAGTACTTC | TRBJ2-7 | NA | TRBV4-1 | TRBD2
CASSPLTNTEAFF | TGTGCCAGCTCACCACTTACAAACACTGAAGCTTTCTTT | TRBJ1-1 | NA | TRBV18 | NA
CASSYLRGGTETFF | TGCGCCAGCAGCTACCTAAGGGGGGGCACTGAAACTTTCTTT | TRBJ1-1 | NA | TRBV5-1 | NA
CASSPPGGETQYF | TGTGCCAGCTCACCACCGGGAGGAGAGACCCAGTACTTC | TRBJ2-5 | NA | TRBV18 | NA
CASRSRLAGSTDTQYF | TGTGCCAGCAGGAGTCGACTAGCGGGTAGCACAGATACGCAGTATTTT | TRBJ2-3 | NA | TRBV5-4 | TRBD2
CASSYFGTSRSYEQYF | TGTGCCAGCAGTTACTTTGGGACTAGCAGGTCCTACGAGCAGTACTTC | TRBJ2-7 | NA | TRBV6-5 | TRBD2
CASSLSGGNHEQYF | TGCGCCAGCAGCCTGAGCGGGGGGAACCACGAGCAGTACTTC | TRBJ2-7 | NA | TRBV5-1 | TRBD2
CSVGTGNYGYTF | TGCAGCGTCGGAACAGGGAACTATGGCTACACCTTC | TRBJ1-2 | NA | TRBV29-1 | NA
CASSWTSGRSAYNEQFF | TGTGCCAGCAGCTGGACTAGCGGGAGAAGCGCCTACAATGAGCAGTTCTTC | TRBJ2-1 | NA | TRBV7-9 | TRBD2
CAWTKTGARYGYTF | TGTGCCTGGACTAAAACAGGGGCTAGGTATGGCTACACCTTC | TRBJ1-2 | once | TRBV30 | TRBD1
CASGSGQGTNEQFF | TGTGCTAGTGGTTCGGGACAGGGAACTAATGAGCAGTTCTTC | TRBJ2-1 | NA | TRBV12-5 | TRBD1
CASSYQQADTQYF | TGTGCCAGCAGCTACCAACAGGCAGATACGCAGTATTTT | TRBJ2-3 | NA | TRBV11-2 | NA
CASSWDSGPYEQYF | TGTGCCAGCAGTTGGGATAGCGGGCCTTACGAGCAGTACTTC | TRBJ2-7 | few | TRBV5-5 | TRBD2
CASSYREGYEQYF | TGTGCCAGCAGCTACAGGGAAGGCTACGAGCAGTACTTC | TRBJ2-7 | NA | TRBV11-3 | NA
CSSSLRNTEAFF | TGTTCCAGCAGCTTGAGGAACACTGAAGCTTTCTTT | TRBJ1-1 | NA | TRBV7-9 | NA
CASSSNRALYGYTF | TGTGCCAGCAGCTCGAACAGGGCACTCTATGGCTACACCTTC | TRBJ1-2 | NA | TRBV11-2 | NA
CASSPPGIFGAYNEQFF | TGTGCCAGCAGTCCCCCCGGGATCTTCGGGGCCTACAATGAGCAGTTCTTC | TRBJ2-1 | few | TRBV28 | NA
CASSYQGASIETQYF | TGTGCCAGCAGTTATCAGGGGGCGTCCATCGAGACCCAGTACTTC | TRBJ2-5 | NA | TRBV6-5 | TRBD1
CASSAQPLGTQDTQYF | TGTGCCAGCAGTGCTCAGCCCTTGGGGACACAAGATACGCAGTATTTT | TRBJ2-3 | NA | TRBV6-1 | NA
CASSDIQGNTGELFF | TGTGCCAGCAGCGATATACAGGGGAACACCGGGGAGCTGTTTTTT | TRBJ2-2 | NA | TRBV11-1 | NA
CAISERGQGGSPLHF | TGTGCCATCAGTGAGCGCGGACAGGGGGGATCACCCCTCCACTTT | TRBJ1-6 | NA | TRBV10-3 | TRBD1
CASQEGSSPLHF | TGTGCCAGCCAAGAGGGCTCTTCACCCCTCCACTTT | TRBJ1-6 | NA | TRBV28 | NA
CASGWGRQGLHEQYF | TGTGCCAGCGGCTGGGGGAGACAGGGCTTGCACGAGCAGTACTTC | TRBJ2-7 | NA | TRBV27 | TRBD1